These 30 T cell receptor beta chains came from one sample sequenced in a study of vaccination effects on CD4 cells after COVID-19. Culture proceeded for roughly ten days, and CD4+ T cells were then isolated. The antigens these receptors bind are not known. The protocol was immunoSEQ multiplex PCR, while the TCRdb copy is restricted to in-frame clones and leaves out a portion. The sample consists of over 65,000 clones, 75% to 80% of them appearing once. Sequences were derived from CD4+ T cells from PBMCs cultured without peptide, sampled before COVID-19 vaccination. All receptors come from a human donor who received a COVID-19 vaccine.

This chain uses TRBV6-1 with TRBJ1-2, with 10 bases identical to TRBD1. The length of the CDR3 is 15 residues. V dropped 3 bases and J dropped 2; count of bases not matched to a gene: 3. CDR1 is MNHNS, CDR2 SASEGT, per germline. CDR3 loop: CASSDRDRGNYGYTF. The CDR3 DNA sequence: TGTGCCAGCAGTGATCGGGACAGGGGAAACTATGGCTACACCTTC.

The V and J genes are TRBV9 and TRBJ1-3; D perhaps matches TRBD1 (6 bases). This CDR3 contains 13 residues. The V gene lost 5 bases and the J gene lost 4 bases, with 10 bases spanning the gap. Germline V lookup: CDR1 SGDLS, CDR2 YYNGEE. CDR3 sequence: CASSLGAGNTIYF. CDR3 DNA sequence: TGTGCCAGCAGTTTGGGGGCAGGAAACACCATATATTTT.

The V gene is TRBV9, the J gene TRBJ1-6; 7 nucleotides line up with TRBD1. The J segment lost 5 bases and the V segment lost 4 bases, leaving 6 bases of the junction unmatched. The CDR3 length is 15 residues. Germline-derived CDR1 and CDR2 are SGDLS and YYNGEE. This CDR3 is CASSQGDRDNSPLHF. DNA for the CDR3: TGTGCCAGCAGCCAGGGGGACCGGGATAATTCACCCCTCCACTTT.

This clone was observed once. The CDR3 DNA sequence: TGTGCCAGCAGTACACAGCGGGGGGGCAGCGATACGCAGTATTTT. It translates to CASSTQRGGSDTQYF. This chain uses TRBV2 with TRBJ2-3, with TRBD2 matching 10 bases. This CDR3 spans 15 amino acids. Germline-derived CDR1 and CDR2 are SNHLY and FYNNEI. Trimming removed 5 bases from V and 6 bases from J; junction bases left unmatched: 8.

V usage is TRBV24-1 and J usage is TRBJ2-1, with TRBD2 matching over 9 bases. The CDR3 consists of 16 residues. The germline CDR1 and CDR2 sequences are KGHDR and SFDVKD. Germline trimming cut 0 bases from V and 4 bases from J; bases unmatched to any gene: 3. In DNA form, the CDR3 reads TGTGCCACCAGTGATTTGGGGGCGGGGGGGTACAATGAGCAGTTCTTC. This codes for CATSDLGAGGYNEQFF.

V gene TRBV2 combines with J gene TRBJ2-5, with D tentatively TRBD1 (5 bases). Trimming cost V 10 bases and J 4 bases, with 10 bases left between them. The CDR3 extends over 11 amino acids. Per the germline V gene, CDR1 is SNHLY and CDR2 is FYNNEI. CDR3 coding DNA: TGTGCCATCTCAGGGTCAGAGACCCAGTACTTC. It specifies CAISGSETQYF.

The chain is built from TRBV5-4 and TRBJ2-5; possible D gene TRBD2, 6 bases. Trimming left V 4 bases short and J 1 base short, with 20 bases between. The CDR3 spans 17 residues. Per the germline V gene, CDR1 is SGHNT and CDR2 is YYREEE (reference sequence). The CDR3 nucleotides are TGTGCCAGCAGCCCTGGGGGGAGCGGGCCCCGCCAAGAGACCCAGTACTTC. Residues: CASSPGGSGPRQETQYF.

In its sample, this clone was seen a few times. The chain has TRBV7-6 and TRBJ1-5; TRBD1 aligns across 8 bases. V lost 2 bases, J lost 2 bases, and 5 bases stayed unmatched. Per the germline V gene, CDR1 is SGHVS and CDR2 is FNYEAQ. The length of the CDR3 is 16 residues. The DNA for the CDR3 is TGTGCCAGCAGCTTATCGACAGGGGAGGGCAATCAGCCCCAGCATTTT. Translated, it gives CASSLSTGEGNQPQHF.

This clone was recorded at least ten times. The rearrangement links TRBV18 to TRBJ1-2; D remains ambiguous. Germline V gene lookup returns CDR1 KGHSH and CDR2 LQKENI. Deletions cut 0 bases from V and 1 base from J, with 9 bases between. There are 15 residues in the CDR3. The CDR3 sequence: CASSPPAVFNYGYTF. The DNA of the CDR3 is TGTGCCAGCTCACCACCAGCAGTTTTTAACTATGGCTACACCTTC.

This rearrangement joins TRBV19 to TRBJ1-3, with D unresolved. Germline CDR1 and CDR2: LNHDA and SQIVND (reference sequence). Trimming took 4 bases from V and 4 from J, leaving 5 bases between them. The CDR3 spans 12 residues. The CDR3 DNA sequence: TGTGCCAGTAGTACCTCCGGAAACACCATATATTTT. Translated, it gives CASSTSGNTIYF.

This clone was recorded a few times. This chain joins TRBV10-2 and TRBJ2-2, with D perhaps matching TRBD1 (6 bases). Germline assignment: CDR1 WSHSY and CDR2 SAAADI. V lost 7 bases to trimming and J lost 4 bases, with 10 bases between them. The CDR3 has 13 residues. The CDR3 spells CASKRGTTGELFF. CDR3 nucleotide sequence: TGCGCCAGCAAAAGGGGGACCACCGGGGAGCTGTTTTTT.

The rearrangement links TRBV14 to TRBJ2-5; 8 positions match TRBD2. Germline V CDR1 and CDR2: SGHDN, FVKESK. The CDR3 extends over 17 amino acids. V lost 4 bases, J lost 2 bases, and 12 bases stayed unmatched. Written as DNA, the CDR3 is TGTGCCAGCAGCCCCTGGGGTAGCGGGGCGACGCAAGAGACCCAGTACTTC. Amino acid sequence: CASSPWGSGATQETQYF.

The chain employs TRBV19 and TRBJ2-3; D perhaps matches TRBD1 (6 bases). Germline lookup yields CDR1 LNHDA and CDR2 SQIVND (reference sequence). Between the trimmed V and J ends, which lost 7 bases and 3 bases, there was a span of 11 bases. The CDR3 has 13 amino acids. The CDR3 region has the DNA TGTGCCAGTACCGAACAGGGAACAGATACGCAGTATTTT. Translating gives CASTEQGTDTQYF.

The chain uses TRBV15 and TRBJ2-5; the match to TRBD2 covers 8 bases. Trimming took 1 base from V and 5 from J; bases not matched to a gene: 6. The CDR3 contains 15 residues. The V gene's germline CDR1 is LNHNV and CDR2 YYDKDF (reference sequence). CDR3 loop: CATSRGVGGAETQYF. The CDR3 nucleotides are TGTGCCACCAGCAGAGGGGTCGGGGGGGCGGAGACCCAGTACTTC.

The chain has TRBV5-1 and TRBJ1-3; a possible D gene is TRBD1 (5 bases). The CDR3 loop spans 15 amino acids. From germline, CDR1 is SGHRS and CDR2 YFSETQ. The V end lost 4 bases, the J end lost 4 bases, and 15 bases lay between the germline ends. CDR3 loop: CASSPVGGSGNTIYF. CDR3 coding DNA: TGCGCCAGCAGCCCCGTGGGGGGTTCGGGAAACACCATATATTTT.

The chain links TRBV6-5 to TRBJ1-5; D is perhaps TRBD1 (5 bases). Between the trimmed V and J ends, which lost 4 bases and 0 bases, there was a span of 13 bases. Germline CDR1 MNHEY, CDR2 SVGAGI. The CDR3 sequence is 16 residues long. The CDR3 is CASSFIGGYSNQPQHF. In DNA form, the CDR3 reads TGTGCCAGCAGTTTCATTGGGGGGTATAGCAATCAGCCCCAGCATTTT.

This clone rates as medium-sized (0.01 to 0.1%). This chain uses TRBV5-1 with TRBJ2-2; 9 bases match TRBD2. The V gene end was trimmed by 4 bases and the J gene end by 5 bases; junction bases not matched to a gene: 6. The CDR3 runs 15 residues. Germline CDR1 is SGHRS and CDR2 is YFSETQ. The CDR3 nucleotides read TGCGCCAGCAGCCCCGGGACTAGCAATACCGGGGAGCTGTTTTTT. As protein: CASSPGTSNTGELFF.

The rearrangement joins TRBV5-6 to TRBJ1-6, with D hard to call. Germline values: CDR1 SGHDT, CDR2 YYEEEE. V was shortened by 2 bases and J by 8 bases, with 5 bases between the two germline ends. The CDR3 is 12 residues long. CDR3 sequence: CASSFDYSPLHF. In nucleotides, the CDR3 is TGTGCCAGCAGCTTCGACTATTCACCCCTCCACTTT. Based on the CDR3 plus reference TRBV5-6 and TRBJ1-6, the full variable domain is DAGVTQSPTHLIKTRGQQVTLRCSPKSGHDTVSWYQQALGQGPQFIFQYYEEEERQRGNFPDRFSGHQFPNYSSELNVNALLLGDSALYLCASSFDYSPLHFGNGTRLTVT.

V and J are TRBV29-1 and TRBJ1-3; no clear D. The V gene's germline CDR1 is SQVTM and CDR2 ANQGSEA. Trimming stripped 4 bases from V and 5 bases from J, with 15 bases between. The CDR3 is made up of 14 amino acids. CDR3 nucleotides: TGCAGCGTTGCCGATGTGGGCAGTCGAAACACCATATATTTT. This sequence encodes CSVADVGSRNTIYF.

This sequence joins TRBV3-1 (or the pseudogene TRBV3-2) and TRBJ1-4, with TRBD1 matching 9 bases. Germline lookup yields CDR1 LGHDT and CDR2 YNNKEL (reference sequence). The CDR3 sequence is 15 residues long. The ends lost 3 bases at V and 3 bases at J; junction bases unmatched: 2. The CDR3 nucleotides are TGTGCCAGCAGCCATACAGGGGGCTCTAATGAAAAACTGTTTTTT. It specifies CASSHTGGSNEKLFF.

The chain has TRBV5-8 and TRBJ2-3, with 10 bases fitting TRBD2. Germline CDR1 SGHTS, CDR2 YDEGEE. The trim removed 7 bases at V and 0 bases at J, leaving 20 bases unmatched. The CDR3 totals 20 residues. The CDR3 DNA sequence: TGTGCCAGCCCCCGCGGTCCGGGGCTTAGCGGGGGGTCTAGCACAGATACGCAGTATTTT. Translation: CASPRGPGLSGGSSTDTQYF. Full variable domain (remainder filled in from reference TRBV5-8 and TRBJ2-3): EAGVTQSPTHLIKTRGQQATLRCSPISGHTSVYWYQQALGLGLQFLLWYDEGEERNRGNFPPRFSGRQFPNYSSELNVNALELEDSALYLCASPRGPGLSGGSSTDTQYFGPGTRLTVL.

The V gene is TRBV2, the J gene TRBJ2-3; 7 bases agree with TRBD1. Trimming at V came to 4 bases and at J to 4 bases, leaving 2 bases not matched to a gene. Germline V lookup: CDR1 SNHLY, CDR2 FYNNEI. This CDR3 spans 13 amino acids. CDR3 nucleotide sequence: TGTGCCAGCAGTGTAAGGGGGCCAGATACGCAGTATTTT. It encodes CASSVRGPDTQYF.

This clone was observed a few times. DNA for the CDR3: TGTTGCCAGCAAGGACGCTCCTACGAGCAGTACGTC. Translating gives CCQQGRSYEQYV. The chain links TRBV2 to TRBJ2-7; D gene ambiguous. CDR1 is SNHLY and CDR2 is FYNNEI in the germline V gene. This CDR3 is 12 amino acids long.

The genes are TRBV6-5 and TRBJ2-6, with a possible D match to TRBD2 (6 bases). The germline V gene has CDR1 MNHEY and CDR2 SVGAGI. V gave up 7 bases and J gave up 2 bases, with 12 bases separating them. CDR3 length equals 15 residues. CDR3 in DNA: TGTGCCAGCACCCCGCCGGGAGCTGGGGCCAACGTCCTGACTTTC. Residues: CASTPPGAGANVLTF.

The rearrangement links TRBV3-1 (or the pseudogene TRBV3-2) to TRBJ2-2; D not certain. V lost 4 bases and J lost 2, with 17 bases in between. The length of the CDR3 is 17 residues. Germline CDR1 is LGHDT and CDR2 is YNNKEL (reference sequence). The CDR3 is CASSPSYLGINTGELFF. Written as DNA, the CDR3 is TGTGCCAGCAGCCCTTCTTATTTGGGAATAAACACCGGGGAGCTGTTTTTT.

The chain carries TRBV5-5 and TRBJ2-2, with D possibly being TRBD1 or TRBD2 (5 bases each). The CDR3 covers 16 residues. In germline, CDR1 is SGHKS, CDR2 YYEKEE (reference sequence). V was shortened by 6 bases and J by 3 bases, with 18 bases between the two germline ends. The CDR3 protein is CASTQGPQSYTGELFF. In DNA, the CDR3 is TGTGCCAGCACCCAGGGACCGCAATCCTACACCGGGGAGCTGTTTTTT.

CDR3 nucleotides: TGCAGTGCTAGACGCGCGAATGAGCAGTTCTTC. Its translation: CSARRANEQFF. J is TRBJ2-1 and V is TRBV20-1; D gene ambiguous. This CDR3 spans 11 amino acids. Germline CDR1 and CDR2: DFQATT and SNEGSKA (reference sequence). V gave up 2 bases and J gave up 7 bases, with 6 bases separating them.

The V call is TRBV24-1, the J call TRBJ2-6; no clear D. Germline V lookup: CDR1 KGHDR, CDR2 SFDVKD. V lost 5 bases and J 2 bases, leaving 9 bases between the germline ends. This CDR3 spans 15 amino acids. Here the CDR3 DNA reads TGTGCCACCAGTGTGGCCGCCGCTGGGGCCAACGTCCTGACTTTC. Translation: CATSVAAAGANVLTF.

This chain uses TRBV7-2 with TRBJ2-7; possible D gene TRBD2, 6 bases. V lost 1 base, J lost 13 bases, and 14 bases lay in between. This CDR3 comprises 12 residues. Germline CDR1 and CDR2: SGHTA and FQGNSA. As DNA, the CDR3 is TGTGCCAGCAGCTTAGGAGGAGGAGGGCTTTACGTC. It codes for CASSLGGGGLYV.

This chain connects TRBV5-1 to TRBJ1-5; 7 bases are shared with TRBD1. The CDR3 extends over 15 amino acids. Germline loops: CDR1 SGHRS, CDR2 YFSETQ. V gave up 0 bases and J gave up 2 bases; unmatched junction bases: 2. The CDR3 sequence: CASSLDRGGNQPQHF. CDR3 DNA: TGCGCCAGCAGCTTGGACAGGGGTGGCAATCAGCCCCAGCATTTT.